What follows are 3 T cell receptor beta chains derived from one specimen sequenced in a study of a mutant IDH1 vaccine in newly diagnosed glioma. Time point here: week 23, last vaccination. In every dose of vaccine, 300 ug of mutant IDH1 20-mer peptide was given alongside topical imiquimod. The antigens for these receptors are not known. Here immunoSEQ multiplex PCR was the method, and the copy in TCRdb shows in-frame clones only, minus some. Of tens of thousands of clones listed, 81% are singletons. The specimen was PBMCs, collected from a glioma patient whose treatment included an IDH1 peptide vaccine. These receptors all stem from a man aged 35 to 55 with glioma.

This clone has only a few counts. The CDR3 is CASSLFPLAIIHNEQFF. The DNA for the CDR3 is TGTGCCAGCAGTTTATTCCCCCTAGCCATTATTCACAATGAGCAGTTCTTC. V usage is TRBV28 and J usage is TRBJ2-1, with D possibly TRBD2 on 5 matching bases. CDR3 length: 17 amino acids. The germline gives CDR1 MDHEN, CDR2 SYDVKM. V lost 1 base and J lost 5, with 18 bases in between.

The genes are TRBV9 and TRBJ2-7; D gene unclear. Trimming removed 0 bases at V and 0 bases at J, with 10 bases between. Germline V CDR1 and CDR2: SGDLS, YYNGEE. This CDR3 region has 15 residues. As DNA, the CDR3 is TGTGCCAGCAGCGTAGGGAGCGCCAACTCCTACGAGCAGTACTTC. This codes for CASSVGSANSYEQYF. Full variable domain (outside the CDR3, taken from reference TRBV9 and TRBJ2-7): DSGVTQTPKHLITATGQRVTLRCSPRSGDLSVYWYQQSLDQGLQFLIQYYNGEERAKGNILERFSAQQFPDLHSELNLSSLELGDSALYFCASSVGSANSYEQYFGPGTRLTVT.

The rearrangement uses TRBV28 and TRBJ2-1; D is ambiguous. The CDR3 has 16 amino acids. Trimming took off 3 bases at V and 8 bases at J, with 20 bases between the two ends. Germline V gene data show CDR1 as MDHEN and CDR2 as SYDVKM. The CDR3 coding sequence is TGTGCCAGCAGTTTGAGTGGGTCCAATGGCCTTCATGAGCAGTTCTTC. Residues: CASSLSGSNGLHEQFF.